This record concerns one TCR beta chain sequence. Antigen specificity is unknown. The CDR3 extends over 16 amino acids. V gave up 0 bases and J gave up 2 bases; unmatched junction bases: 5. CDR1 SGHRS and CDR2 YFSETQ come from the germline V gene. This specimen comes from a study of CD8+CD57+ T cells in acquired aplastic anemia. As for the study in general: DNA per sorted CD4+ or CD8+ sample ranged roughly 0.17 to 27.4 ug, averaging 3.2 ug.

TCR beta VDJ combinations and CDR3 sequences were profiled from genomic DNA. Each CDR3 protein gets one entry after TCRdb re-called the reads with MiXCR. The sample yields about 180,000 distinct CDR3 sequences, roughly 60% seen once. Regarding the study as a whole: Patients and controls were found to share twenty-nine CD8+ CDR3 sequences.

By flow cytometry, patients selected for sequencing had shown an expansion of CD8+CD57+ cells. Each of the patients presented with severe acquired aplastic anemia. No therapy had been given to the patients at the time of blood sampling. The TCR was taken from a human donor with aplastic anemia. V and J are TRBV5-1 and TRBJ2-3; the match to TRBD2 covers 8 bases. Sequencing input: sorted CD4+, CD8+, or CD8+CD57+ T cells (not recorded which) from PBMCs. In DNA, the CDR3 is TGCGCCAGCAGCTTGGATGTAGCGGGAACCACAGATACGCAGTATTTT. This translates into CASSLDVAGTTDTQYF.